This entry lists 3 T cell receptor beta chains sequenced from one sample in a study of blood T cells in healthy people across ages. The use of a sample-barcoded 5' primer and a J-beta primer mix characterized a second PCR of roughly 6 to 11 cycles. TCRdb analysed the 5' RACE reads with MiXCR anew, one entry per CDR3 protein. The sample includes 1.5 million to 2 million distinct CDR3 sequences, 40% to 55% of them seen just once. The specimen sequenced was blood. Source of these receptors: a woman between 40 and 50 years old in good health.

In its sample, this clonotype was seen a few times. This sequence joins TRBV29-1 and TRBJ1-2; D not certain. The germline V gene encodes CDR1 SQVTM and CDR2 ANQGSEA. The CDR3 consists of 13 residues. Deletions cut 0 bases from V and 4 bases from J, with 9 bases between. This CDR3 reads CSVEDGASYGYTF. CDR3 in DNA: TGCAGCGTTGAAGATGGAGCGAGCTATGGCTACACCTTC.

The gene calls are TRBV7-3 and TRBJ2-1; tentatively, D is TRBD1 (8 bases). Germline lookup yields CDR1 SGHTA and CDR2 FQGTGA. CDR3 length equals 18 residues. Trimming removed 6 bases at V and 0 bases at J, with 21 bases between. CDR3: CASSDRGGSGSSYNEQFF. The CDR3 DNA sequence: TGTGCCAGCAGTGACAGGGGAGGGTCCGGGAGCTCCTACAATGAGCAGTTCTTC.

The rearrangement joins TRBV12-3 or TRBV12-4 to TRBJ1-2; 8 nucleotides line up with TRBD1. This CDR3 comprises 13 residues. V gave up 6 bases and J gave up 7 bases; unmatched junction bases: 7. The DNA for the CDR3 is TGTGCCAGCAGCCTGACAGGGGACGCTGGCTACACCTTC. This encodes CASSLTGDAGYTF.